This entry concerns a single T cell receptor (beta chain). The antigen is undetermined. Possible read error: a much larger clone is one base away. This sample is part of a study of T cells in Graves' hyperthyroidism and ophthalmopathy. Broader study findings: Researchers report that a 13 V-J model separated ophthalmopathy from stable hyperthyroidism.

The trim removed 4 bases at V and 0 bases at J, leaving 8 bases unmatched. Germline CDR1 is MNHEY and CDR2 is SMNVEV (reference sequence). This CDR3 has 18 amino acids. Each diagnosis was grounded in clinical symptoms, serum thyroxine and TRAb, thyroid ultrasound, and orbital computed tomography. Extraction of PBMCs used roughly 9.3 ml of fresh peripheral blood. The investigators amplified TCR beta CDR3 regions from RNA transcripts. Carried out on the TCR CDR3, a first-round RT-PCR used the HTBI primer set. MiXCR, applied by TCRdb to the multiplex PCR reads, yields one record per CDR3 protein. Of a few hundred thousand distinct CDR3 sequences in the sample, 15% to 18% were seen once.

The clonotype comes from a woman in her twenties or thirties with Graves' hyperthyroidism. Sequencing used blood. The genes are TRBV27 and TRBJ2-3; 12 bases match TRBD2. CDR3 nucleotide sequence: TGTGCCAGCAGTTCCCCTAGCGGGGGGGCCCCTAGCACAGATACGCAGTATTTT. Translated, it gives CASSSPSGGAPSTDTQYF.